A single sample gave rise to the 17 T cell receptor beta chains below, sequenced in a study of cytomegalovirus exposure and HLA in healthy donors. The PCR employed 60 Vbeta primers together with 13 Jbeta primers. Data came from immunoSEQ multiplex PCR; TCRdb stores just in-frame clones and leaves some out. The table counts tens of thousands of clones; approximately 2.9% lies in the top ten. Sequencing was done on a sample of PBMCs. These receptors all stem from a woman aged 25 to 39 in good health and CMV-seropositive.

V gene TRBV6-6 combines with J gene TRBJ1-1; D not certain. The germline gives CDR1 MNHNY, CDR2 SVGAGI (reference sequence). V lost 5 bases and J lost 1, with 8 bases in between. The CDR3 covers 13 residues. The CDR3, as DNA: TGTGCCAGCAGTGGAAACAGGAACACTGAAGCTTTCTTT. This sequence encodes CASSGNRNTEAFF.

V gene TRBV7-9 combines with J gene TRBJ1-2; no clear D gene. V was shortened by 4 bases and J by 0 bases, with 12 bases between the two germline ends. Germline V gene data show CDR1 as SEHNR and CDR2 as FQNEAQ (reference sequence). The CDR3 is 15 amino acids. The DNA of the CDR3 is TGTGCCAGCAGCTCCCGGGGAGAGGCTAACTATGGCTACACCTTC. This translates into CASSSRGEANYGYTF.

The gene calls are TRBV5-1 and TRBJ2-7; 7 bases are a match to TRBD2. This CDR3 has 15 residues. The trim removed 0 bases at V and 2 bases at J, leaving 5 bases unmatched. Germline CDR1 reads SGHRS; CDR2 reads YFSETQ. The CDR3 sequence: CASSLAGGKTYEQYF. As DNA, the CDR3 is TGCGCCAGCAGCTTGGCCGGGGGGAAGACCTACGAGCAGTACTTC.

The V call is TRBV18, the J call TRBJ1-2, with 11 bases fitting TRBD1. This CDR3 has 13 amino acids. Per the germline V gene, CDR1 is KGHSH and CDR2 is LQKENI. Trimming cost V 6 bases and J 7 bases; bases outside gene matches: 4. CDR3 amino acids: CASSLDRGLGYTF. The CDR3 DNA reads TGTGCCAGCTCTCTGGACAGGGGGCTTGGCTACACCTTC. Full variable domain (rest looked up from reference TRBV18 and TRBJ1-2): NAGVMQNPRHLVRRRGQEARLRCSPMKGHSHVYWYRQLPEEGLKFMVYLQKENIIDESGMPKERFSAEFPKEGPSILRIQQVVRGDSAAYFCASSLDRGLGYTFGSGTRLTVV.

The gene calls are TRBV18 and TRBJ2-5; a weak D match, TRBD2 (6 bases). V was cut by 2 bases and J by 2 bases, with 12 bases left in between. The CDR3 spans 15 residues. Germline V gene sequence: CDR1 KGHSH, CDR2 LQKENI. DNA for the CDR3: TGTGCCAGCTCACCAAGCGCGGGGACTCAAGAGACCCAGTACTTC. Translating gives CASSPSAGTQETQYF.

The chain's CDR3 is CAISASGGYNEQFF. CDR3 bases: TGTGCCATCAGTGCTAGCGGGGGGTACAATGAGCAGTTCTTC. The chain couples TRBV10-3 to TRBJ2-1, with 11 bases that match TRBD2. Per the germline V gene, CDR1 is ENHRY and CDR2 is SYGVKD. This CDR3 region has 14 residues. V shed 4 bases, J shed 4 bases, and the junction held 0 bases outside the gene matches.

The chain couples TRBV5-1 to TRBJ2-6, with 7 bases fitting TRBD1. CDR3 length: 14 residues. The V gene's germline CDR1 is SGHRS and CDR2 YFSETQ. The ends lost 6 bases at V and 2 bases at J; junction bases unmatched: 2. CDR3 amino acids: CASMGTAGANVLTF. The DNA for the CDR3 is TGCGCCAGCATGGGGACAGCTGGGGCCAACGTCCTGACTTTC.

J is TRBJ1-2 and V is TRBV6-5; no definite D call. CDR1 is MNHEY and CDR2 is SVGAGI in the germline V gene. The V and J ends lost 4 bases and 5 bases respectively, with 11 bases between them. The length of the CDR3 is 13 residues. CDR3 coding DNA: TGTGCCAGCAGTTCGGGTCCGATTTATGGCTACACCTTC. Translating gives CASSSGPIYGYTF.

This chain's CDR3 is CASSSRLAGMGRTDTQYF. As DNA, the CDR3 is TGTGCCAGCAGCTCCCGACTAGCGGGGATGGGAAGGACAGATACGCAGTATTTT. The chain combines TRBV9 with TRBJ2-3; 11 bases line up with TRBD2. The CDR3 totals 18 residues. V was pared by 4 bases and J by 3 bases, with 13 bases of the junction left unmatched. The V gene's germline CDR1 is SGDLS and CDR2 YYNGEE.

A remark on this clone: The junction differs from germline at one of its ends, possibly a read error. The identical CDR3 is also encoded by other nucleotide sequences in the sample. This chain connects TRBV6-6 to TRBJ1-1; 9 bases line up with TRBD1. CDR3 size: 15 residues. Germline-derived CDR1 and CDR2 are MNHNY and SVGAGI (reference sequence). CDR3 DNA sequence: TGTGCCAGCAGTCCCACAGGGGGCTTGGGCGCTGAAGCTTTCTTC. The encoded protein is CASSPTGGLGAEAFF.

The chain combines TRBV2 with TRBJ2-2; 7 positions match TRBD1. The CDR3 is 14 residues long. V dropped 4 bases and J dropped 1; count of bases not matched to a gene: 0. Germline V gives CDR1 SNHLY, CDR2 FYNNEI. The CDR3 protein is CASSGQGNTGELFF. The CDR3 nucleotides read TGTGCCAGCAGTGGACAGGGGAACACCGGGGAGCTGTTTTTT.

The V gene is TRBV27, the J gene TRBJ2-7; 8 bases agree with TRBD2. Trimming at V came to 6 bases and at J to 0 bases, leaving 19 bases not matched to a gene. The germline V gene encodes CDR1 MNHEY and CDR2 SMNVEV (reference sequence). This CDR3 region has 19 residues. The CDR3 loop is CASRRAGGGHDALSYEQYF. The CDR3 region has the DNA TGTGCCAGCAGGAGGGCCGGGGGGGGCCATGACGCACTCTCCTACGAGCAGTACTTC.

This sequence joins TRBV7-9 and TRBJ2-7; D not resolved. Germline assignment: CDR1 SEHNR and CDR2 FQNEAQ (reference sequence). Trimming left V 6 bases short and J 0 bases short, with 6 bases between. The CDR3 is 12 amino acids. CDR3 residues: CASSPSSYEQYF. The CDR3 DNA reads as TGTGCCAGCAGTCCTAGCTCCTACGAGCAGTACTTC.

The chain joins TRBV29-1 to TRBJ1-1; D is ambiguous. The CDR3 contains 12 residues. Trimming took 6 bases from V and 11 from J, leaving 19 bases between them. CDR1 is SQVTM and CDR2 is ANQGSEA in the germline V gene. CDR3 nucleotides: TGCAGCGTCAACCTATACGGGGAGCGGGCTTTCTTT. Protein product: CSVNLYGERAFF.

This sequence joins TRBV6-6 and TRBJ1-3, with TRBD1 as a possible D gene (5 bases). Germline CDR1 MNHNY, CDR2 SVGAGI (reference sequence). Trimming pared 2 bases from V and 0 bases from J, leaving 11 bases between. CDR3 length equals 16 residues. The CDR3 spells CASSYLTGTSGNTIYF. CDR3 coding DNA: TGTGCCAGCAGTTACCTTACAGGCACCTCTGGAAACACCATATATTTT.

This rearrangement joins TRBV19 to TRBJ2-1, with 10 bases fitting TRBD2. This CDR3 region has 16 residues. J gave up 7 bases and V 5 bases, and 11 bases lay outside the gene matches. Germline-derived CDR1 and CDR2 are LNHDA and SQIVND (reference sequence). As DNA, the CDR3 is TGTGCCAGTAGTGTTCGGGCTAGCGGGGGTTATAATGAGCAGTTCTTC. It codes for CASSVRASGGYNEQFF. The full variable domain, in which reference TRBV19 and TRBJ2-1 provide the parts outside the CDR3, is DGGITQSPKYLFRKEGQNVTLSCEQNLNHDAMYWYRQDPGQGLRLIYYSQIVNDFQKGDIAEGYSVSREKKESFPLTVTSAQKNPTAFYLCASSVRASGGYNEQFFGPGTRLTVL.

The chain links TRBV9 to TRBJ2-1; TRBD2 matches 9 bases. The length of the CDR3 is 16 residues. Germline CDR1 and CDR2: SGDLS and YYNGEE. The V gene end was trimmed by 0 bases and the J gene end by 7 bases; junction bases not matched to a gene: 8. CDR3 in DNA: TGTGCCAGCAGCGTAGCTCCGACTAGCGGTGTGAATGAGCAGTTCTTC. It is translated as CASSVAPTSGVNEQFF.